This T cell receptor (beta chain) was identified in a study of blood T cell repertoires in COVID-19. Under the authors' procedure: Counts of nucleated cells, estimated from reference gene primer amplification, were obtained. The repertoire was sequenced with immunoSEQ multiplex PCR; TCRdb's copy has only in-frame clones and lacks some. From that table come the V and J calls and clone size; the DNA was used to work out D and trimming. The repertoire holds over 100,000 clones, 65% to 90% seen once, with 9.5% to 13% in the top ten. CDR3 length: 16 amino acids. Germline V gene lookup returns CDR1 KGHDR and CDR2 SFDVKD. Trimming stripped 4 bases from V and 3 bases from J, with 12 bases between.

This rearrangement joins TRBV24-1 to TRBJ2-6, with D possibly being TRBD1 (6 bases). Sequencing was done on a sample of peripheral blood. The receptor was derived from a man older than 75 with acute or convalescent COVID-19. In nucleotides, the CDR3 is TGTGCCACCAGTGAACCCACAGGGAGTGGGGCCAACGTCCTGACTTTC. Its protein is CATSEPTGSGANVLTF.